These 5 T cell receptor beta chains were sequenced from one sample in a study of blood T cell repertoires in COVID-19. The repertoire was sequenced with immunoSEQ multiplex PCR; TCRdb's copy has only in-frame clones and lacks some. This table holds roughly 120,000 clones, about four fifths found once. Sequenced: peripheral blood. Receptors were obtained from a woman aged 60-75 years with acute or convalescent COVID-19.

In its sample, this clone was seen a few times. The CDR3 sequence is CASSRVTGDTEAFF. CDR3 DNA sequence: TGCGCCAGCAGCCGTGTTACAGGGGACACTGAAGCTTTCTTT. This chain connects TRBV4-1 to TRBJ1-1; 7 nucleotides match TRBD1. Looked up from germline, CDR1 is MGHRA and CDR2 is YSYEKL. V lost 4 bases and J lost 3; bases outside the gene matches: 5. CDR3 length: 14 residues.

The V and J genes are TRBV5-4 and TRBJ1-2; D is undetermined. V was clipped by 2 bases and J by 0 bases, with 8 bases between them. This CDR3 has 14 amino acids. Germline V gene sequence: CDR1 SGHNT, CDR2 YYREEE (reference sequence). CDR3 coding DNA: TGTGCCAGCAGCTTTTACATCTCTAACTATGGCTACACCTTC. Its translation: CASSFYISNYGYTF. Supplemented by reference TRBV5-4 and TRBJ1-2, the full variable domain reads ETGVTQSPTHLIKTRGQQVTLRCSSQSGHNTVSWYQQALGQGPQFIFQYYREEENGRGNFPPRFSGLQFPNYSSELNVNALELDDSALYLCASSFYISNYGYTFGSGTRLTVV.

The chain uses TRBV5-1 and TRBJ2-5; 16 bases are shared with TRBD2. The length of the CDR3 is 16 residues. V was pared by 5 bases and J by 5 bases, with 6 bases of the junction left unmatched. CDR1 and CDR2 (germline): SGHRS, YFSETQ. CDR3 DNA sequence: TGCGCCAGCAGTCCGGGACTAGCGGGGGGGCAGGAGACCCAGTACTTC. Its translation: CASSPGLAGGQETQYF.

The chain recombines TRBV19 with TRBJ1-4; D might be TRBD1 (5 bases). The CDR3 consists of 13 residues. CDR1 is LNHDA and CDR2 is SQIVND in the germline V gene (reference sequence). V was pared by 5 bases and J by 6 bases, with 10 bases between. The CDR3 sequence is CASSSAGHEKLFF. Written as DNA, the CDR3 is TGTGCCAGTAGTTCCGCAGGGCATGAAAAACTGTTTTTT.

This sequence joins TRBV6-1 and TRBJ2-3; 10 bases align to TRBD2. The V segment lost 4 bases and the J segment 2 bases; nucleotides outside the gene matches: 6. This CDR3 contains 16 residues. Per germline, CDR1 MNHNS and CDR2 SASEGT. CDR3 nucleotide sequence: TGTGCCAGCAGTGCTATAGCGGGGGGCTTCACAGATACGCAGTATTTT. Protein: CASSAIAGGFTDTQYF.